These 16 T cell receptor delta chains came from one sample sequenced in a study of Vδ1+ human thymocytes (dated by TCRdb to the late 2010s). General conclusions and limits of the study: The thymic TRG and TRD repertoires appeared highly polyclonal, with Gaussian CDR3 length distributions, in contrast to the oligoclonal repertoires of peripheral blood.

Sequencing took place on an Illumina MiSeq. RNA extraction was performed with the RNeasy mini kit, and reverse transcription was done with Superscript III. Multiplex PCR was used to generate CDR3 amplicons, with pooled V-gene forward primers and a constant-region reverse primer carrying Illumina adaptor overhangs. TCRdb reprocessed the public data with the CATT caller; entries with the same nucleotide sequence were combined afterwards. The sample yields under 80,000 delta-chain clones; about 38% were counted once. The ten largest clones capture roughly 0.26% of the sample. These receptors are not linked to any known antigen. What was sequenced was Vdelta1+ gamma-delta thymocytes from the thymus. What the cell subset or site label conveys for this sample: FACS-sorted CD3+ TCRalphabeta- TCRVdelta1+ TCRVdelta2- thymocytes. All receptors derive from a boy under three years old who had congenital heart surgery.

This clone was counted between two and nine times. The chain joins TRDV1 to TRDJ1; the D gene is possibly TRDD2 (9 bases). Germline CDR1 reads TSWWSYY; CDR2 reads QGS. CDR3 length: 21 residues. V lost 5 bases and J lost 0, with 31 bases in between. The CDR3 spells CALGKRPFLPGDRRDTDKLIF. The CDR3 coding sequence is TGTGCTCTTGGGAAGAGGCCCTTCCTACCGGGGGATAGGCGGGACACCGATAAACTCATCTTT.

This chain connects TRDV1 to TRDJ1; 8 bases are shared with TRDD3. Unmatched junction bases numbered 9, after V lost 5 bases and J lost 1 base. The V gene's germline CDR1 is TSWWSYY and CDR2 QGS. The CDR3 runs 16 residues. Written as DNA, the CDR3 is TGTGCTCTTGGGAAACGAGATGGGGGATGCACCGATAAACTCATCTTT. It yields the protein CALGKRDGGCTDKLIF.

The chain combines TRDV1 with TRDJ1; D may be TRDD2 (5 bases). CDR3 size: 20 residues. Looked up from germline, CDR1 is TSWWSYY and CDR2 is QGS. V shed 2 bases and J shed 0 bases, with 25 bases lying between them. For the CDR3, the DNA is TGTGCTCTTGGGGAAACCGATTCCTGGCGGAGCGGGCTGTACACCGATAAACTCATCTTT. It translates to CALGETDSWRSGLYTDKLIF.

The V and J genes are TRDV3 and TRDJ3, with D perhaps matching TRDD3 (8 bases). Per the germline V gene, CDR1 is TVYSNPD and CDR2 is GDNSRS (reference sequence). Trimming took off 3 bases at V and 0 bases at J, with 24 bases between the two ends. The CDR3 loop spans 20 amino acids. CDR3 amino acids: CAFTFLHWGYCSWDTRQMFF. CDR3 DNA sequence: TGTGCCTTCACCTTCCTCCACTGGGGATACTGCTCCTGGGACACCCGACAGATGTTTTTC.

The chain carries TRDV1 and TRDJ1; 13 nucleotides match TRDD3. CDR1 and CDR2 (germline): TSWWSYY, QGS. The junction had 25 bases not matched to a gene; V was cut back by 0 bases and J by 3 bases. The CDR3 totals 24 residues. The CDR3 reads CALGELLYPRAPYWGIRVPDKLIF. The CDR3 DNA sequence: TGTGCTCTTGGGGAACTATTATACCCTAGAGCCCCGTACTGGGGGATACGCGTCCCCGATAAACTCATCTTT.

The chain uses TRDV1 and TRDJ1, with 10 bases identical to TRDD3. With V trimmed by 0 bases and J by 0 bases, 31 bases remained unmatched. The CDR3 totals 26 residues. CDR1 is TSWWSYY, CDR2 QGS, per germline. For the CDR3, the DNA is TGTGCTCTTGGGGAACTAGGTGCTTCCTACGGCTTTAAGGGGGATACGACCCAACTAAACACCGATAAACTCATCTTT. This sequence encodes CALGELGASYGFKGDTTQLNTDKLIF.

This clone appeared a few times. V usage is TRDV1 and J usage is TRDJ1; 10 bases are shared with TRDD3. This CDR3 region has 19 residues. With 5 bases clipped from V and 4 bases from J, the junction kept 19 bases outside the gene matches. CDR1 is TSWWSYY and CDR2 is QGS in the germline V gene. CDR3 amino acids: CALGKKGDGTGGSCDKLIF. The CDR3 DNA reads TGTGCTCTTGGGAAGAAGGGCGACGGTACTGGGGGATCCTGCGATAAACTCATCTTT.

The sample holds a few counts of this clone. The chain carries TRDV1 and TRDJ1; the D is unclear. This CDR3 spans 15 amino acids. V lost 2 bases and J lost 0, with 10 bases in between. From germline, CDR1 is TSWWSYY and CDR2 QGS. The CDR3 sequence is CALGELSSDTDKLIF. CDR3 sequence (DNA): TGTGCTCTTGGGGAATTGTCCTCCGACACCGATAAACTCATCTTT.

The chain links TRDV1 to TRDJ1; 11 bases fit TRDD3. CDR3 size: 22 residues. The trim removed 4 bases at V and 0 bases at J, leaving 22 bases unmatched. CDR1 is TSWWSYY and CDR2 is QGS in the germline V gene. In DNA, the CDR3 is TGTGCTCTTGGGGTAAGGGGGGCCTGGGGGATACCCTCCTCCCTCTACACCGATAAACTCATCTTT. Amino acids: CALGVRGAWGIPSSLYTDKLIF.

The chain combines TRDV1 with TRDJ1, with a tentative D call TRDD3 (9 bases). V was clipped by 1 base and J by 0 bases, with 39 bases between them. CDR1 is TSWWSYY and CDR2 is QGS in the germline V gene. This CDR3 contains 25 residues. The CDR3 DNA reads as TGTGCTCTTGGGGAACCAACCACAGGCTTCCTACATCTGGGGGATGCCCGCTATGACACCGATAAACTCATCTTT. This gives the protein CALGEPTTGFLHLGDARYDTDKLIF.

In its sample, this clone was seen a few times. The chain employs TRDV1 and TRDJ1; 9 nucleotides line up with TRDD2. The germline gives CDR1 TSWWSYY, CDR2 QGS. The CDR3 has 20 residues. J gave up 2 bases and V 5 bases, and 21 bases lay outside the gene matches. The CDR3 sequence is CALGFSPSYVRTGSTDKLIF. CDR3 nucleotide sequence: TGTGCTCTTGGGTTCTCCCCTTCCTACGTTCGTACTGGTTCGACCGATAAACTCATCTTT.

The chain couples TRDV1 to TRDJ1; D is perhaps TRDD3 (5 bases). Germline CDR1 and CDR2: TSWWSYY and QGS. The CDR3 runs 17 residues. V shed 5 bases and J shed 0 bases, with 19 bases lying between them. The CDR3 region has the DNA TGTGCTCTTGGGCCAAAGGTCCGGCCGGGGGACACCGATAAACTCATCTTT. Its protein is CALGPKVRPGDTDKLIF.

This clone was recorded a few times. The V and J genes are TRDV1 and TRDJ1; the D gene could be TRDD2 or TRDD3 (9 bases each). The V end lost 2 bases, the J end lost 0 bases, and 34 bases lay between the germline ends. The CDR3 is 23 residues long. Germline assignment: CDR1 TSWWSYY and CDR2 QGS. CDR3 nucleotides: TGTGCTCTTGGGGAAGGGAGGCCCCCTTCCTACGGACTGGGGGAGGTTCACACCGATAAACTCATCTTT. It is translated as CALGEGRPPSYGLGEVHTDKLIF.

The rearrangement joins TRDV1 to TRDJ1; D is perhaps TRDD3 (7 bases). The germline CDR1 and CDR2 sequences are TSWWSYY and QGS. This CDR3 contains 23 residues. The V gene lost 1 base and the J gene lost 2 bases, with 35 bases spanning the gap. The CDR3 spells CALGEPSYILGIVEIGGTDKLIF. The CDR3 coding sequence is TGTGCTCTTGGGGAACCATCCTACATACTGGGGATAGTGGAGATAGGTGGAACCGATAAACTCATCTTT.

This chain uses TRDV2 with TRDJ1; D call uncertain. The CDR3 spans 12 residues. V was pared by 7 bases and J by 1 base, with 9 bases between. From germline, CDR1 is GEAIGNYY and CDR2 EKD. The CDR3 nucleotides are TGTGCCTGGTTACTAACCACCGATAAACTCATCTTT. It specifies CAWLLTTDKLIF.

There are a few counts of this clone. A much more abundant neighbour one base away suggests this may be a read error. V is TRDV2 and J is TRDJ1; 11 bases agree with TRDD3. The CDR3 length is 22 residues. CDR1 is GEAIGNYY, CDR2 EKD, per germline. CDR3 coding DNA: TGTGCCTGTGCCACCCCCTCGCGGCGGTACGGACTGGGGGATAAGTACACCGATAAACTCATCTTT. Translating it yields CACATPSRRYGLGDKYTDKLIF.